This T cell receptor beta chain was sequenced in a study of somatic mutations in cytotoxic T cells in rheumatoid arthritis. Notes on the study in general: Antigens bound by the expanded CD8+ clones were not identified. A rise in CD8+ clonality with age was seen in rheumatoid arthritis patients but not in healthy controls. Among approximately 60 patients, under ten showed a largest CD8+ clone that surpassed 20% of CD8+ cells.

In its sample, this clone was seen a few times. Its specificity is unknown. Germline V gene data show CDR1 as SGHTA and CDR2 as FQGTGA. This CDR3 region has 15 residues. V dropped 2 bases and J dropped 0; count of bases not matched to a gene: 4. Profiling relied on immunoSEQ multiplex PCR, and the TCRdb table lists in-frame clones only, not all of them. The table includes about 19,000 clones, about 86% detected once. Positive selection with magnetic beads achieved the isolation of CD4+ and CD8+ cells, followed by a flow cytometry check of purity. The chain uses TRBV7-3 and TRBJ2-7, with 7 nucleotides matching TRBD2. The clonotype was recovered from a man aged 35-49 years in good health. Material: CD8+ T cells sorted from blood. The CDR3 is CASSLWGGSSYEQYF. The CDR3 coding sequence is TGTGCCAGCAGCTTATGGGGCGGGAGCTCCTACGAGCAGTACTTC.